The entry below gives a single T cell receptor (beta chain) sequence along with its context. It has no known antigen specificity. No much larger clonotype is one base removed from it; base qualities were not supplied. This sample is drawn from a study of cytomegalovirus exposure and HLA in healthy donors (dated by TCRdb to the late 2010s). As for the study more broadly: According to a later analysis, the 120 or so validation repertoires were produced on the same platform as the 666 repertoires of the first cohort. The study combined high-throughput TCR immunosequencing, statistical association of individual TCRs with disease status, and machine learning to predict cytomegalovirus infection status. Along with the roughly 610-subject first cohort, a separate validation cohort of over a hundred different subjects was used. The study aimed to test whether signatures of past pathogen exposure could be identified by cataloging public T cell receptors. Broader findings and caveats from the paper: The study gave a list of some 150 TCR beta chains associated with cytomegalovirus. Three of the identified cytomegalovirus-associated TCR beta chains were confirmed in vitro to be specific for cytomegalovirus antigens. The classifier was reported to diagnose cytomegalovirus status with high specificity and sensitivity in both the original cohort and the validation cohort. While some public TCRs were present in many individuals, most TCR sequences turned up only very rarely across donors. A later analysis lacked HLA typing for the validation cohort, so it scored co-occurrence in that cohort across all 110 or so repertoires. The authors suggested that the approach could potentially be extended to other disease states and immunological phenotypes. In a later analysis, TCRs clustered in the first cohort were found to also tend to co-occur in the roughly 130 validation repertoires, with roughly 93% of cluster scores above 0.

The donors were included in the validation cohort of over a hundred subjects, a group kept apart from the roughly 670-subject first cohort. From a lookup of the germline V gene (reference sequence), CDR1 and CDR2 are MNHEY and SMNVEV. The cysteine opens and the phenylalanine closes a CDR3 of 17 amino acids. Only CDR3 DNA remains: 51 bases, in frame from the first base. Germline trimming amounts to 2 bases on V and 5 bases on J, with 13 as the count of junction bases outside the gene matches. Library preparation used the immunoSEQ multiplex PCR assay. The original methods were these. To diagnose cytomegalovirus status from the catalog of TCR beta chain sequences, a statistical classification framework was built. TCRdb carries this immuneACCESS record with in-frame sequences only. Its versions omit some clonotypes, under half of them owing to an unresolved V gene in the studies checked, with the rest unexplained. D and trimming come from the DNA, and the V and J calls and clone size come from that table. The sample contains about 360,000 clones, more than 80% of them found a single time. The ten top clones hold 0.83% of the sample.

The sequenced sample was PBMCs. This sequence uses TRBV27 and TRBJ2-7; TRBD2 aligns with 9 central bases. This receptor was obtained from a woman under 30 in good health and CMV-seronegative. CDR3 loop: CASSLVRVAGVSHEQYF. The DNA sequence is as follows: TGTGCCAGCAGTTTAGTCCGGGTAGCGGGAGTAAGCCACGAGCAGTACTTC.